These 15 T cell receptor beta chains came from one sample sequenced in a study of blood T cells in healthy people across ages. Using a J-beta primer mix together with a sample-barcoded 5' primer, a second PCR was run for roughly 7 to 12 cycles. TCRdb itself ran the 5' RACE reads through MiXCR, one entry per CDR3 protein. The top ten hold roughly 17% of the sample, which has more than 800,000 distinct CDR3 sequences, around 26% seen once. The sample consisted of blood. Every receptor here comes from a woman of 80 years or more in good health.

CDR3 in amino acids: CASSSKGGADMQYF. The CDR3 DNA reads TGTGCCAGCAGTTCTAAGGGGGGAGCAGATATGCAATATTTT. The chain uses TRBV12-3 or TRBV12-4 and TRBJ2-3; perhaps D is TRBD1 or TRBD2 (6 bases each). Trimming removed 4 bases from V and 15 bases from J, with 23 bases in between. The CDR3 spans 14 residues.

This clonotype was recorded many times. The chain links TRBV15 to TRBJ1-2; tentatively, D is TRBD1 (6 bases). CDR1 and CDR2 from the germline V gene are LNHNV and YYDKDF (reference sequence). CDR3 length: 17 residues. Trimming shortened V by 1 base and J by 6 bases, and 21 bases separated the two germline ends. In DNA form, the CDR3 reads TGTGCCACCAGCAGAGGTCCAGGGGCCGGTCCCGAGGATGGCTACACCTTC. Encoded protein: CATSRGPGAGPEDGYTF.

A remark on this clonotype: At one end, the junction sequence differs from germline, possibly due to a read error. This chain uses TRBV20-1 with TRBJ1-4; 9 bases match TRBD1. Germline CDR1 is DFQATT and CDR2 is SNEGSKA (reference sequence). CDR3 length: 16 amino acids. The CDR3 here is CSAKQGASRRGEKRFF. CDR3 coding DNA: TGCAGTGCGAAACAGGGGGCCTCTCGTCGGGGTGAAAAACGGTTTTTT.

The CDR3 bases are TGTGCCAGCAGTTTCCGACAGGGACTTAGCACAGATGCGGAGTATTTT. Protein sequence: CASSFRQGLSTDAEYF. The chain has TRBV12-3 or TRBV12-4 and TRBJ2-3; maybe TRBD1 (7 bases). The CDR3 length is 16 residues. Trimming left V 3 bases short and J 13 bases short, with 26 bases between.

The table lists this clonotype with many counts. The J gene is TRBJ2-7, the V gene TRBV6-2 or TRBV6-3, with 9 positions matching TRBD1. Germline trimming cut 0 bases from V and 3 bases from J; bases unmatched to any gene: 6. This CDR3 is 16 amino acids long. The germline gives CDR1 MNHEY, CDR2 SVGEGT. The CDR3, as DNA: TGTGCCAGCAGTTACTCGGGGACAGGGAGTAGCTACGAGCAGTACTTC. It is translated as CASSYSGTGSSYEQYF.

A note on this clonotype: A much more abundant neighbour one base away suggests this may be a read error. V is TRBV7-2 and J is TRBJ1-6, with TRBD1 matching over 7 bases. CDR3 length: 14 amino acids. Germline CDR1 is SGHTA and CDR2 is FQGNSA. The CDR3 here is CARRPGQHNSPLHF. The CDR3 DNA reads TGTGCCCGCAGACCGGGACAGCATAATTCACCCCTCCACTTT. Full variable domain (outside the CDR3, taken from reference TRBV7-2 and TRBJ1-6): GAGVSQSPSNKVTEKGKDVELRCDPISGHTALYWYRQSLGQGLEFLIYFQGNSAPDKSGLPSDRFSAERTGGSVSTLTIQRTQQEDSAVYLCARRPGQHNSPLHFGNGTRLTVT.

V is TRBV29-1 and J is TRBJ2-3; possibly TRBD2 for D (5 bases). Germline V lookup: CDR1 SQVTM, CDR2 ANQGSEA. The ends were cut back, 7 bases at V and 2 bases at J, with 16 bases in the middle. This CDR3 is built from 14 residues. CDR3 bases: TGCAGCGGCGGTCGGGATAGCGCCACAGATACGCAGTATTTT. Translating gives CSGGRDSATDTQYF.

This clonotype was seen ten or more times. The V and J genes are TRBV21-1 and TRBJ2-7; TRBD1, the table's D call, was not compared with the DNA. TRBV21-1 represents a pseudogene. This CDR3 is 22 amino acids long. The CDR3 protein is CASSKARAWTGTLLRSSYEQYF. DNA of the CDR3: TGTGCCAGCAGCAAAGCTAGGGCTTGGACAGGGACCCTCCTCCGGAGCTCCTACGAGCAGTACTTC.

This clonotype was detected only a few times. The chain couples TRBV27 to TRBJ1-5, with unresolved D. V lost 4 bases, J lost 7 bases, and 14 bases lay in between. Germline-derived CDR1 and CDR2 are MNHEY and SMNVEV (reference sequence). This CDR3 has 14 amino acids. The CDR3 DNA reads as TGTGCCAGCAGTTCGTTTCAGACTGGGCAGCCCCAGCATTTT. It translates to CASSSFQTGQPQHF.

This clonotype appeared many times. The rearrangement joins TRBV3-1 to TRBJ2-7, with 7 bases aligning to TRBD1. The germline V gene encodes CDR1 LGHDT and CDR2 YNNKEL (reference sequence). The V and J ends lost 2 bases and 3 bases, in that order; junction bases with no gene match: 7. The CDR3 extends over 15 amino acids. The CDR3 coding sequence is TGTGCCAGCAGCCAATACCAGACAGGGAACTACGAGCAGTACTTC. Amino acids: CASSQYQTGNYEQYF.

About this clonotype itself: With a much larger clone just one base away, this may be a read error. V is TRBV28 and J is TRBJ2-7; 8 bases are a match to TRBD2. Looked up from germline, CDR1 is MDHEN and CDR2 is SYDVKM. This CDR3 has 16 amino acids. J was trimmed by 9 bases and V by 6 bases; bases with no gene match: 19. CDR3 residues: CASSPGGAGGDLGQYF. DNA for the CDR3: TGTGCCAGCAGCCCGGGAGGGGCCGGGGGGGACCTAGGGCAGTACTTC.

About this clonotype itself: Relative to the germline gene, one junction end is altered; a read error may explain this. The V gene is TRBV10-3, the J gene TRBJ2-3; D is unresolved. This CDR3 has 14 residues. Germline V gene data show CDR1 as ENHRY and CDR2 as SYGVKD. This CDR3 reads CAISESRQTDTQYF. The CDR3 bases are TGTGCCATCAGTGAGTCAAGACAAACAGATACACAGTATTTT.

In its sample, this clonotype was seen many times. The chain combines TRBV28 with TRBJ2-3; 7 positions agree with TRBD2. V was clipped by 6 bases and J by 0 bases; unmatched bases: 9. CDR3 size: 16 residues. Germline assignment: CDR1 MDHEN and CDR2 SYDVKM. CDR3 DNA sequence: TGTGCCAGCAGCCGGGACTACGCCGTTAGCACAGATACGCAGTATTTT. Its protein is CASSRDYAVSTDTQYF.

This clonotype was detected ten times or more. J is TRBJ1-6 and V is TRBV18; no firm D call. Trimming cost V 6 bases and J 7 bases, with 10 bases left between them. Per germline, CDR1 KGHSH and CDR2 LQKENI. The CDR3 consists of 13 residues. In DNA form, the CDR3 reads TGTGCCAGCTCCCCGTCCGGAAATTCACCCCTCCACTTT. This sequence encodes CASSPSGNSPLHF.

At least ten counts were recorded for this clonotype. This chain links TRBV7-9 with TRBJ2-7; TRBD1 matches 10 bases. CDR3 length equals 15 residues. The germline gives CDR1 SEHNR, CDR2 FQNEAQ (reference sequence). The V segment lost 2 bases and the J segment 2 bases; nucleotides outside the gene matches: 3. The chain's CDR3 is CASSLYGTGAYEQYF. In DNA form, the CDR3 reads TGTGCCAGCAGCTTATACGGGACAGGGGCCTACGAGCAGTACTTC. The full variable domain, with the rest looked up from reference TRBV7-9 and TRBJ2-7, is DTGVSQNPRHKITKRGQNVTFRCDPISEHNRLYWYRQTLGQGPEFLTYFQNEAQLEKSRLLSDRFSAERPKGSFSTLEIQRTEQGDSAMYLCASSLYGTGAYEQYFGPGTRLTVT.